A single sample is the source of the 25 T cell receptor beta chains below, sequenced in a study of response to subunit inactivated influenza vaccine. Via MiXCR, TCRdb re-called the RT-PCR reads, giving one row per CDR3 protein. Among hundreds of thousands of distinct CDR3 sequences listed, about 15% were seen once. The sequences come from PBMCs from blood, collected about 13 days after vaccination. The receptor source for this set is a man over 45 who received an inactivated influenza vaccine.

V gene TRBV19 combines with J gene TRBJ2-7; D gene ambiguous. Trimming left V 5 bases short and J 3 bases short, with 17 bases between. Germline V gene data show CDR1 as LNHDA and CDR2 as SQIVND (reference sequence). The CDR3 length is 15 residues. The CDR3 protein is CASSPSTRPLYEQYF. CDR3 coding DNA: TGTGCCAGTAGTCCATCGACAAGGCCCCTCTACGAGCAGTACTTC.

The chain links TRBV7-2 to TRBJ2-2; perhaps TRBD1 as D (6 bases). The CDR3 totals 16 residues. Trimming removed 4 bases at V and 1 base at J, with 13 bases between. Germline lookup yields CDR1 SGHTA and CDR2 FQGNSA. This CDR3 reads CASSYAGVLNTGELFF. The CDR3 nucleotides are TGTGCCAGCAGCTACGCAGGGGTCCTGAACACCGGGGAGCTGTTTTTT.

This chain connects TRBV5-1 to TRBJ2-5; either TRBD1 or TRBD2 may supply D (5 bases each). Germline V gene sequence: CDR1 SGHRS, CDR2 YFSETQ. The CDR3 covers 14 residues. Trimming removed 4 bases at V and 1 base at J, with 11 bases between. CDR3 loop: CASSAGATQETQYF. CDR3 bases: TGCGCCAGCAGCGCCGGGGCGACCCAAGAGACCCAGTACTTC.

The chain carries TRBV5-1 and TRBJ1-5; TRBD1 is a possible D gene (6 bases). CDR1 SGHRS and CDR2 YFSETQ come from the germline V gene. The CDR3 has 13 residues. Trimming removed 4 bases from V and 4 bases from J, with 9 bases in between. CDR3 nucleotide sequence: TGCGCCAGCAGCATAGGGGGGAATCAGCCCCAGCATTTT. Its protein product is CASSIGGNQPQHF. Drawing the rest from reference TRBV5-1 and TRBJ1-5, the complete variable domain is KAGVTQTPRYLIKTRGQQVTLSCSPISGHRSVSWYQQTPGQGLQFLFEYFSETQRNKGNFPGRFSGRQFSNSRSEMNVSTLELGDSALYLCASSIGGNQPQHFGDGTRLSIL.

The chain carries TRBV28 and TRBJ2-4; tentatively, D is TRBD1 (6 bases). Deletions cut 5 bases from V and 3 bases from J, with 17 bases between. The CDR3 contains 16 residues. Germline V gives CDR1 MDHEN, CDR2 SYDVKM. The CDR3 sequence is CASSPHRAFVKNIQYF. The CDR3 DNA reads TGTGCCAGCAGTCCACACAGGGCATTCGTCAAAAACATTCAGTACTTC.

The chain is built from TRBV20-1 and TRBJ2-2, with TRBD2 matching over 12 bases. Germline assignment: CDR1 DFQATT and CDR2 SNEGSKA (reference sequence). V trimming: 6 bases; J trimming: 6 bases; junction bases outside the gene matches: 17. CDR3 length: 18 amino acids. CDR3 in amino acids: CSALGLAGGMSSSGELFF. The CDR3 DNA is TGCAGTGCCTTAGGGCTAGCGGGGGGGATGAGTAGTTCCGGGGAGCTGTTTTTT.

V is TRBV10-3 and J is TRBJ2-3; tentatively, D is TRBD1 (6 bases). The V and J ends lost 3 bases and 2 bases respectively, with 12 bases between them. The CDR3 totals 15 residues. In germline, CDR1 is ENHRY, CDR2 SYGVKD. As DNA, the CDR3 is TGTGCCATCAGTGAAGGGGGTGGAGTCACAGATACGCAGTATTTT. Translation gives CAISEGGGVTDTQYF.

The chain employs TRBV5-5 and TRBJ1-2; 7 positions agree with TRBD1. Germline V gene sequence: CDR1 SGHKS, CDR2 YYEKEE (reference sequence). The J segment lost 5 bases and the V segment lost 4 bases, leaving 11 bases of the junction unmatched. This CDR3 is 15 amino acids long. The CDR3 region is CASSAEPTGFYGYTF. The CDR3 DNA reads TGTGCCAGCAGCGCGGAACCGACAGGGTTTTATGGCTACACCTTC.

The V gene is TRBV3-1, the J gene TRBJ2-3; a possible D gene is TRBD1 (6 bases). Trimming left V 0 bases short and J 7 bases short, with 14 bases between. This CDR3 contains 15 residues. CDR1 LGHDT and CDR2 YNNKEL come from the germline V gene (reference sequence). Here the CDR3 DNA reads TGTGCCAGCAGCCAAGATGGGACATCCCCCCATACGCAGTATTTT. This encodes CASSQDGTSPHTQYF.

This clonotype was observed many times. The V and J genes are TRBV7-2 and TRBJ2-3; TRBD1 matches at 7 bases. The germline CDR1 and CDR2 sequences are SGHTA and FQGNSA. V was clipped by 5 bases and J by 0 bases; unmatched bases: 5. The CDR3 has 15 residues. Written as DNA, the CDR3 is TGTGCCAGCAGCAGAGGGACAGTGAGCACAGATACGCAGTATTTT. It translates to CASSRGTVSTDTQYF.

The chain has TRBV11-2 and TRBJ2-6; D call uncertain. Germline V lookup: CDR1 SGHAT, CDR2 FQNNGV. The CDR3 runs to 16 residues. The V end was cut by 0 bases, the J end by 2 bases, with 8 bases between. The CDR3 reads CASSLDLLPGANVLTF. The CDR3 DNA reads as TGTGCCAGCAGCTTAGATCTTCTACCTGGGGCCAACGTCCTGACTTTC.

This clonotype was seen only once. V is TRBV9 and J is TRBJ2-7; D may be TRBD1 (6 bases). Trimming took 0 bases from V and 3 from J, leaving 13 bases between them. Germline-derived CDR1 and CDR2 are SGDLS and YYNGEE. CDR3 length: 15 residues. The CDR3 is CASSVGGTSVYEQYF. CDR3 sequence (DNA): TGTGCCAGCAGCGTAGGAGGGACAAGCGTCTACGAGCAGTACTTC.

This CDR3 is CASSYSLAGGPVHDEQYF. The CDR3 DNA follows: TGTGCCAGCAGTTATTCACTAGCGGGAGGCCCGGTCCACGACGAGCAGTACTTC. The chain is built from TRBV6-7 and TRBJ2-7, with 12 bases identical to TRBD2. TRBV6-7 is identified as an open reading frame with a role that is uncertain. Trimming at V came to 3 bases and at J to 5 bases, leaving 14 bases not matched to a gene. This CDR3 has 18 amino acids.

This clonotype was observed a handful of times. One junction end disagrees with the germline gene, perhaps due to a read error. V is TRBV6-1 and J is TRBJ2-5, with 9 nucleotides matching TRBD1. Germline V gene sequence: CDR1 MNHNS, CDR2 SASEGT. There are 13 residues in the CDR3. The CDR3 protein is CASSDAPGQGLFF. As DNA, the CDR3 is TGTGCCAGCAGTGACGCTCCGGGACAGGGCCTCTTTTTC.

The chain combines TRBV29-1 with TRBJ2-7; TRBD2 matches at 10 bases. The germline V gene has CDR1 SQVTM and CDR2 ANQGSEA. After removal of 6 bases from V and 6 bases from J, the junction contained 11 bases not matched to a gene. CDR3 length: 14 amino acids. The CDR3: CSVRAGGVPGEQYF. In DNA form, the CDR3 reads TGCAGCGTCAGAGCGGGAGGGGTGCCGGGCGAGCAGTACTTC.

This clonotype was counted ten times or more. The chain uses TRBV12-3 or TRBV12-4 and TRBJ2-1, with D uncertain. This CDR3 comprises 11 residues. The V end lost 5 bases, the J end lost 7 bases, and 6 bases lay between the germline ends. The CDR3 region is CASSPKNEQFF. The CDR3 DNA is TGTGCCAGCAGTCCAAAAAATGAGCAGTTCTTC.

The J gene is TRBJ1-1, the V gene TRBV6-1, with a tentative D call TRBD1 (5 bases). The CDR3 consists of 16 residues. The V gene's germline CDR1 is MNHNS and CDR2 SASEGT. V was trimmed by 6 bases and J by 6 bases, leaving 23 bases between them. The CDR3 region has the DNA TGTGCCAGCAGCCGACCGGGGACTGGAGGGAGGGCTGAAGCTTTCTTT. Encoded protein: CASSRPGTGGRAEAFF.

This clonotype has more than one count but fewer than ten. The chain recombines TRBV3-1 with TRBJ2-5; 10 positions match TRBD2. V lost 1 base and J lost 6; bases outside the gene matches: 2. Germline-derived CDR1 and CDR2 are LGHDT and YNNKEL (reference sequence). This CDR3 has 14 amino acids. CDR3 coding DNA: TGTGCCAGCAGCCAAGTAGCGGGGGGAAAGACCCAGTACTTC. Residues: CASSQVAGGKTQYF.

This clonotype was seen ten or more times. V usage is TRBV4-1 and J usage is TRBJ1-1, with 8 bases aligning to TRBD1. V was clipped by 1 base and J by 1 base; unmatched bases: 14. Germline CDR1 MGHRA, CDR2 YSYEKL. This CDR3 region has 19 residues. CDR3 residues: CASSQGIFRTGTRNTEAFF. CDR3 sequence (DNA): TGCGCCAGCAGCCAAGGGATTTTCAGGACAGGGACCCGGAACACTGAAGCTTTCTTT.

The chain recombines TRBV20-1 with TRBJ2-7, with 10 bases aligning to TRBD2. This CDR3 has 14 residues. Germline V lookup: CDR1 DFQATT, CDR2 SNEGSKA (reference sequence). The ends lost 3 bases at V and 0 bases at J; junction bases unmatched: 2. The CDR3 is CSARTSGYSYEQYF. The CDR3 DNA sequence: TGCAGTGCTAGGACTAGCGGGTACTCCTACGAGCAGTACTTC.

The CDR3 loop reads CASSLGQNLNYGYTF. CDR3 nucleotides: TGCGCCAGCAGCTTGGGACAGAACCTTAACTATGGCTACACCTTC. The rearrangement joins TRBV5-1 to TRBJ1-2; D may be TRBD1 (5 bases). The CDR3 sequence is 15 residues long. Per germline, CDR1 SGHRS and CDR2 YFSETQ. V was pared by 0 bases and J by 1 base, with 10 bases between.

The chain recombines TRBV30 with TRBJ2-2; D gene ambiguous. V shed 0 bases and J shed 6 bases, with 2 bases lying between them. The germline gives CDR1 GTSNPN, CDR2 SVGIG (reference sequence). This CDR3 comprises 11 residues. CDR3 loop: CAWSVSGELFF. DNA of the CDR3: TGTGCCTGGAGTGTCTCCGGGGAGCTGTTTTTT.

This clonotype was counted between two and nine times. The rearrangement uses TRBV6-2 or TRBV6-3 and TRBJ2-1; D remains unclear. The V gene's germline CDR1 is MNHEY and CDR2 SVGEGT. The V gene lost 6 bases and the J gene lost 7 bases, with 7 bases spanning the gap. This CDR3 spans 11 amino acids. CDR3 in DNA: TGTGCCAGCAGGGCAGCTAATGAGCAGTTCTTC. Protein product: CASRAANEQFF.

This clonotype was observed a handful of times. The genes are TRBV27 and TRBJ2-3; the D is unclear. From germline, CDR1 is MNHEY and CDR2 SMNVEV (reference sequence). Trimming removed 5 bases from V and 2 bases from J, with 8 bases in between. The CDR3 contains 13 residues. The CDR3 loop is CASSPYITDTQYF. The CDR3 bases are TGTGCCAGCAGTCCCTATATCACAGATACGCAGTATTTT.

This clonotype was detected a few times. The chain employs TRBV3-1 and TRBJ1-1, with D hard to call. The CDR3 extends over 11 amino acids. Trimming removed 8 bases from V and 1 base from J, with 5 bases in between. Germline CDR1 is LGHDT and CDR2 is YNNKEL (reference sequence). CDR3: CASGWNTEAFF. The CDR3 DNA follows: TGTGCCAGCGGTTGGAACACTGAAGCTTTCTTT. The full variable domain, its missing parts supplied by reference TRBV3-1 and TRBJ1-1, is DTAVSQTPKYLVTQMGNDKSIKCEQNLGHDTMYWYKQDSKKFLKIMFSYNNKELIINETVPNRFSPKSPDKAHLNLHINSLELGDSAVYFCASGWNTEAFFGQGTRLTVV.